The clone carrying this TCR beta chain came up a few times. Its antigen remains unknown. The sample originates from a study of T cell responses to AZD1222 COVID-19 vaccine. Notes on the study in general: Donors in the cohort were predominantly white British and more often female, and clonal diversity was possibly underestimated.

Profiled with immunoSEQ multiplex PCR; TCRdb holds only in-frame clones, not every one. The table shows 150,000 to 200,000 clones, with approximately 90% occurring only once. The clonotype originates from an adult in good health. Material: peripheral blood, obtained on day 0 of AZD1222 vaccination.

The CDR3 bases are TGCGCCAGCAGGAAGACAGGGATTAATGAAAAACTGTTTTTT. It translates to CASRKTGINEKLFF. The chain employs TRBV4-1 and TRBJ1-4; 7 nucleotides align to TRBD1. Trimming at V came to 6 bases and at J to 4 bases, leaving 5 bases not matched to a gene. The germline CDR1 and CDR2 sequences are MGHRA and YSYEKL. The CDR3 is 14 residues long.